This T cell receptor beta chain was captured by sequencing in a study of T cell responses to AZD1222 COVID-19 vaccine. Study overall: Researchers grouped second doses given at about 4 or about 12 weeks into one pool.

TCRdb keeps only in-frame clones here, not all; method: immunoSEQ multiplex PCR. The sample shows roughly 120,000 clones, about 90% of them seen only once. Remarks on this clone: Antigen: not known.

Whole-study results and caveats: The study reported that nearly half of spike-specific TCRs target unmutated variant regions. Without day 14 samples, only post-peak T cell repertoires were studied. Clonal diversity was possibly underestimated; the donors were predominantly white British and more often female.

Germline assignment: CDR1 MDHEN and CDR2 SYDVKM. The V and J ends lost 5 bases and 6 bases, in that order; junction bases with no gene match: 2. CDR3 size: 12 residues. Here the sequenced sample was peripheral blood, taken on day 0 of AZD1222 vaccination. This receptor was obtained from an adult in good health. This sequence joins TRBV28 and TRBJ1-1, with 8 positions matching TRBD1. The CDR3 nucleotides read TGTGCCAGCAGTCAACAGGGGGCTGAAGCTTTCTTT. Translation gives CASSQQGAEAFF.